Listed below are T cell receptor beta chains from one sample, sequenced in a study of technical replicates of blood from a few donors. The table came from immunoSEQ multiplex PCR; TCRdb's copy has only in-frame clones and leaves some out. The sample has about 71,000 clones, roughly 90% seen once. Sequencing was done on a sample of PBMCs. Receptor source: a human donor in good health. Some clones in this sample may be carry-over from other donors' samples. The CDR3 runs from the conserved cysteine through the conserved F or W. Each record gives: V gene, J gene, D gene, clone size, CDR3 DNA, CDR3 protein. A D gene is named only where the DNA matches it firmly. Expanded clones are given a class, and other clones once, few, many or no size at all.

>TRBV15|TRBJ2-7|NA|once
TGTGCCACCAGCACCCTGGAGGGCTACGAGCAGTACTTC
CATSTLEGYEQYF
>TRBV29-1|TRBJ2-2|NA|few
TGCAGCGTTGAAGCGTGGGCGGGAGGGGAGCTGTTTTTT
CSVEAWAGGELFF
>TRBV9|TRBJ1-1|NA|few
TGTGCCAGCAGCAAAAACAGGGCGGGGAACACTGAAGCTTTCTTT
CASSKNRAGNTEAFF
>TRBV7-2|TRBJ2-7|NA|NA
TGTGCCAGCAGCGGCCAGGGGATCGGTCCCTACGAGCAGTACTTC
CASSGQGIGPYEQYF
>TRBV7-8|TRBJ1-2|NA|few
TGTGCCAGCAGCCCCTACAGGGAGATTAACTATGGCTACACCTTC
CASSPYREINYGYTF
>TRBV7-2|TRBJ2-3|TRBD2|NA
TGTGCCAGCAGCTTAGGTGGGACTAGCGCAGATACGCAGTATTTT
CASSLGGTSADTQYF
>TRBV19|TRBJ1-1|NA|NA
TGTGCCAGTAGTAAATACAGAGCATTGAACACTGAAGCTTTCTTT
CASSKYRALNTEAFF
>TRBV4-3|TRBJ2-7|NA|NA
TGCGCCAGCAGCCAAGACAGGGGGGCCTACGAGCAGTACTTC
CASSQDRGAYEQYF
>TRBV19|TRBJ1-1|NA|NA
TGTGCCAGTAGGACCGGACAGTTGAACACTGAAGCTTTCTTT
CASRTGQLNTEAFF
>TRBV2|TRBJ1-5|NA|NA
TGTGCCAGCAGGGAGATTATCTCCAATCAGCCCCAGCATTTT
CASREIISNQPQHF
>TRBV4-3|TRBJ1-2|NA|few
TGCGCCAGCAGTCAAGGAGGGCCGGGGGGCTACACCTTC
CASSQGGPGGYTF
>TRBV6-5|TRBJ2-7|TRBD2|NA
TGTGCCAGCAGCCAACTAGCGGGAGCGATGTACGAGCAGTACTTC
CASSQLAGAMYEQYF
>TRBV19|TRBJ1-2|TRBD1|few
TGTGCCAGTAGTTCCGGGACAGGGTTAATTCAACGTGGCTACACCTTC
CASSSGTGLIQRGYTF
>TRBV7-2|TRBJ2-4|TRBD2|few
TGTGCCAGCAGCTCAGGACTAGCGGGGAGGGAAGTTCGCTTC
CASSSGLAGREVRF
>TRBV5-1|TRBJ1-2|NA|NA
TGCGCCAGCAGCTTGTTTGGGGGCGAGGATGGCTACACCTTC
CASSLFGGEDGYTF